The clone carrying this T cell receptor beta chain was seen just once. Its target is unknown. This record comes from a study of graft-versus-host responses after intestinal transplantation. Across the study: Those transplanted obtained multivisceral, liver-intestinal, or isolated intestinal grafts. Recipients across the board were started on anti-thymocyte globulin induction, then kept on tacrolimus and steroids for around three years.

Data came from immunoSEQ multiplex PCR; TCRdb stores just in-frame clones and leaves some out. The table shows around 45,000 clones, with about 90% occurring only once. This CDR3 has 14 residues. With 3 bases removed from V and 7 bases from J, the gap between germline ends came to 13 bases. CDR1 and CDR2 from the germline V gene are LNHDA and SQIVND (reference sequence). This specimen consisted of unstimulated CD4+ T cells sorted from spleen or lymph node cells, obtained before transplant. The receptor comes from a human donor who was the organ donor for an intestinal transplant. V and J are TRBV19 and TRBJ2-1; D not resolved. CDR3 protein: CASSMRNSGNEQFF. Here the CDR3 DNA reads TGTGCCAGTAGTATGAGAAACTCAGGAAATGAGCAGTTCTTC. The whole variable domain, filled in from reference TRBV19 and TRBJ2-1, reads DGGITQSPKYLFRKEGQNVTLSCEQNLNHDAMYWYRQDPGQGLRLIYYSQIVNDFQKGDIAEGYSVSREKKESFPLTVTSAQKNPTAFYLCASSMRNSGNEQFFGPGTRLTVL.